This T cell receptor (beta chain) derives from a study of blood T cell repertoires in COVID-19. On the study more broadly: COVID-19 samples collected from the United States, Italy and Spain covered acute and convalescent phases. Sources were T cells, B-cell-depleted T cells, or PBMCs; the material itself was cDNA or gDNA.

Cohort assignment relied on participant-reported clinical history. Sequenced by immunoSEQ multiplex PCR; TCRdb stores in-frame clones only, minus some. This sample has around 300,000 clones, with more than 75% found just once. CDR1 SGDLS and CDR2 YYNGEE come from the germline V gene. The CDR3 runs to 18 residues. V shed 6 bases, J shed 1 base, and the junction held 12 bases outside the gene matches. This receptor was obtained from a woman aged 18 to 35 who had recovered from COVID-19. Sequenced sample: PBMCs or T cells enriched from blood (not recorded which). This chain joins TRBV9 and TRBJ1-6; 8 positions match TRBD1. The CDR3 DNA reads TGTGCCAGCATCTATAGACAAGACAGGGGATCCTATAATTCACCCCTCCACTTT. Protein sequence: CASIYRQDRGSYNSPLHF.